This TCR beta chain was found in a study of human T cells and chemical hapten exposure. This clonotype was seen only a few times. Its antigen is unidentified. This CDR3 has 14 residues. Between the trimmed V and J ends, which lost 2 bases and 5 bases, there was a span of 10 bases. In germline, CDR1 is MNHNS, CDR2 SASEGT. As to time point: patch test 1, 2 weeks after DPC sensitization. As to treatment: therapeutic diphenylcyclopropenone sensitization with weekly scalp DPC. Donors were 18 to 70-year-old alopecia patients suitable for DPC. TCRdb ran MiXCR on the RACE reads and lists one entry per CDR3 protein. The repertoire has about 99,000 distinct CDR3 sequences, around 12% of them found once; the top ten carry approximately 2%. Study-level findings and limits: With regard to DPC sensitization, TCRs above 1 in 1000 frequency did not change.

The gene calls are TRBV6-1 and TRBJ2-1; D is unclear. Here the sequenced sample was whole blood, taken in connection with sensitization to the hapten diphenylcyclopropenone (DPC). The sequence was collected from a woman in her 40s with alopecia areata. Some clones in this sample may be carry-over from other donors' samples. The CDR3 protein is CASSESNGNNEQFF. The CDR3 DNA reads TGTGCCAGCAGTGAAAGTAATGGGAACAATGAGCAGTTCTTC.